A selection of T cell receptor beta chains follows, all from one sample in a study of OX40 agonist ivuxolimab in advanced cancers. Repertoires were generated with immunoSEQ multiplex PCR, while TCRdb's copy carries only in-frame clones and drops some. The sample holds more than 9,500 clones, 69% seen once. The material was CD4+ or CD8+ T cells sorted from blood, obtained in a trial of the OX40 agonist ivuxolimab. Every receptor here comes from an adult with an advanced solid tumor such as melanoma, head and neck, liver or kidney cancer. Each CDR3 is given with its conserved first and last residue. Fields, in order: V gene, clone size, D gene, J gene, CDR3 DNA, CDR3 protein. The D gene is left open where the match is weak. Clone size is not always given. Where it is, it says once, few, many or a class for expanded clones.

v_call: TRBV5-1; clone_size: -; d_call: TRBD2; j_call: TRBJ2-1; cdr3_nt: TGCGCCAGCAGCTTGGTGTCTATAGTCCTAGCGGCGGGGTACAATGAGCAGTTCTTC; cdr3_aa: CASSLVSIVLAAGYNEQFF
v_call: TRBV4-1; clone_size: -; d_call: -; j_call: TRBJ2-5; cdr3_nt: TGCGCCAGCAGTTACGGGGGGCCGGGTGTCGAGACCCAGTACTTC; cdr3_aa: CASSYGGPGVETQYF
v_call: TRBV15; clone_size: -; d_call: -; j_call: TRBJ2-1; cdr3_nt: TGTGCCACCAGCAGAGGTCGGGACTACAATGAGCAGTTCTTC; cdr3_aa: CATSRGRDYNEQFF
v_call: TRBV9; clone_size: medium-sized; d_call: -; j_call: TRBJ2-1; cdr3_nt: TGTGCCAGCAGTCCTGGGGGAGGGGGCGCAGGCAATGAGCAGTTCTTC; cdr3_aa: CASSPGGGGAGNEQFF
v_call: TRBV5-1; clone_size: -; d_call: TRBD1; j_call: TRBJ2-7; cdr3_nt: TGCGCCAGCAGCTTGGAGACAGGGGGCTACTACGAGCAGTACTTC; cdr3_aa: CASSLETGGYYEQYF
v_call: TRBV13; clone_size: -; d_call: -; j_call: TRBJ2-3; cdr3_nt: TGTGCCAGCAGCCAACCCGAAGGGATTGCGCAGTATTTT; cdr3_aa: CASSQPEGIAQYF
v_call: TRBV28; clone_size: -; d_call: TRBD1; j_call: TRBJ2-7; cdr3_nt: TGTGCCAGCAGGGCCTCCGGGACAGGGCGGTACGAGCAGTACTTC; cdr3_aa: CASRASGTGRYEQYF
v_call: TRBV28; clone_size: -; d_call: -; j_call: TRBJ2-2; cdr3_nt: TGTGCCAGCAGTTTTCGGGACCTCACCGGGGAGCTGTTTTTT; cdr3_aa: CASSFRDLTGELFF
v_call: TRBV4-3; clone_size: -; d_call: -; j_call: TRBJ1-2; cdr3_nt: TGCGCCAGCAGCCAAGATTGGCTCCTTGCTAACTATGGCTACACCTTC; cdr3_aa: CASSQDWLLANYGYTF
v_call: TRBV7-8; clone_size: -; d_call: -; j_call: TRBJ1-2; cdr3_nt: TGTGCCAGCAGCTTAGCGTGGGGAAACACTGGCTACACCTTC; cdr3_aa: CASSLAWGNTGYTF
v_call: TRBV6-6; clone_size: -; d_call: TRBD2; j_call: TRBJ2-2; cdr3_nt: TGTGCCAGCAGTGAGAGCGGGGGTATGCCCGGGGAGCTGTTTTTT; cdr3_aa: CASSESGGMPGELFF
v_call: TRBV19; clone_size: medium-sized; d_call: TRBD1; j_call: TRBJ1-6; cdr3_nt: TGTGCCAGTAGTACTGACAGGGGAGTTTCACCCCTCCACTTT; cdr3_aa: CASSTDRGVSPLHF
v_call: TRBV5-6; clone_size: -; d_call: -; j_call: TRBJ1-2; cdr3_nt: TGTGCCAGCAGCTTCCACAGCGACTACACCTTC; cdr3_aa: CASSFHSDYTF
v_call: TRBV28; clone_size: few; d_call: -; j_call: TRBJ2-7; cdr3_nt: TGTGCCAGCAGCCCGACAGACTACGAGCAGTACTTC; cdr3_aa: CASSPTDYEQYF
v_call: TRBV9; clone_size: -; d_call: TRBD1; j_call: TRBJ2-7; cdr3_nt: TGTGCCAGCAGCGCATCCGGGACAGGGTACGAGCAGTACTTC; cdr3_aa: CASSASGTGYEQYF
v_call: TRBV19; clone_size: -; d_call: -; j_call: TRBJ1-3; cdr3_nt: TGTGCCAGTAGTAAGGTTGACGGAAGCTTCTCTGGAAACACCATATATTTT; cdr3_aa: CASSKVDGSFSGNTIYF
v_call: TRBV10-3; clone_size: few; d_call: -; j_call: TRBJ1-5; cdr3_nt: TGTGCCATCAGTGAGTCGGCCCAGCCCCAGCATTTT; cdr3_aa: CAISESAQPQHF
v_call: TRBV5-4; clone_size: -; d_call: TRBD1; j_call: TRBJ2-1; cdr3_nt: TGTGCCAGCAGCACGGGACAGGGGGCGAGGTCAGGTGAGCAGTTCTTC; cdr3_aa: CASSTGQGARSGEQFF
v_call: TRBV27; clone_size: -; d_call: -; j_call: TRBJ2-1; cdr3_nt: TGTGCCAGCGGGACCAGGGCGTACAATGAGCAGTTCTTC; cdr3_aa: CASGTRAYNEQFF
v_call: TRBV11-2; clone_size: -; d_call: TRBD1; j_call: TRBJ2-5; cdr3_nt: TGTGCCAGCAGCTTAACAGGGGACGATATCCAAGAGACCCAGTACTTC; cdr3_aa: CASSLTGDDIQETQYF
v_call: TRBV4-2; clone_size: -; d_call: -; j_call: TRBJ1-1; cdr3_nt: TGTGCCAGCAGCCAAGATACCAGAAAAGGCACTGAAGCTTTCTTT; cdr3_aa: CASSQDTRKGTEAFF
v_call: TRBV7-2; clone_size: -; d_call: TRBD1; j_call: TRBJ1-2; cdr3_nt: TGTGCCAGCAGCTTAGTGACAGGGAATGGCTACACCTTC; cdr3_aa: CASSLVTGNGYTF
v_call: TRBV6-5; clone_size: -; d_call: -; j_call: TRBJ2-7; cdr3_nt: TGTGCCAGCAGTTATATACTGTCCGACGAGCAGTACTTC; cdr3_aa: CASSYILSDEQYF
v_call: TRBV2; clone_size: once; d_call: TRBD1; j_call: TRBJ2-3; cdr3_nt: TGTGCCAGCCACAGGGGTTTCGGTGATACGCAGTATTTT; cdr3_aa: CASHRGFGDTQYF
v_call: TRBV27; clone_size: -; d_call: -; j_call: TRBJ2-3; cdr3_nt: TGTGCCAGCCGGGGGCCCCGCACAGATACGCAGTATTTT; cdr3_aa: CASRGPRTDTQYF
v_call: TRBV27; clone_size: -; d_call: TRBD1; j_call: TRBJ2-7; cdr3_nt: TGTGCCAGCAGTCCATGGGACAGGGGCTCCTACGAGCAGTACTTC; cdr3_aa: CASSPWDRGSYEQYF
v_call: TRBV28; clone_size: -; d_call: -; j_call: TRBJ1-4; cdr3_nt: TGTGCCAGCAGCATGGGACAAGATAATGAAAAACTGTTTTTT; cdr3_aa: CASSMGQDNEKLFF
v_call: TRBV2; clone_size: -; d_call: -; j_call: TRBJ1-6; cdr3_nt: TGTGCCAGCAGTGAACAGAAACCAGTCTATAATTCACCCCTCCACTTT; cdr3_aa: CASSEQKPVYNSPLHF
v_call: TRBV7-2; clone_size: few; d_call: -; j_call: TRBJ2-7; cdr3_nt: TGTGCCAGCAGCTTAGGAAAGGGGGGGCAGGGTGCCTACGAGCAGTACTTC; cdr3_aa: CASSLGKGGQGAYEQYF
v_call: TRBV11-1; clone_size: -; d_call: -; j_call: TRBJ1-1; cdr3_nt: TGTGCCAGCAGCTTAGTACGGGGAATGAACACTGAAGCTTTCTTT; cdr3_aa: CASSLVRGMNTEAFF
v_call: TRBV30; clone_size: large; d_call: -; j_call: TRBJ1-1; cdr3_nt: TGTGCCGTATACAAGAACACTGAAGCTTTCTTT; cdr3_aa: CAVYKNTEAFF
v_call: TRBV27; clone_size: -; d_call: TRBD1; j_call: TRBJ2-6; cdr3_nt: TGTGCCAGCAGACCGACAGGGCGCTCTGGGGCCAACGTCCTGACTTTC; cdr3_aa: CASRPTGRSGANVLTF
v_call: TRBV5-4; clone_size: -; d_call: -; j_call: TRBJ1-1; cdr3_nt: TGTGCCAGCGCCCGGGAAATGAACACTGAAGCTTTCTTT; cdr3_aa: CASAREMNTEAFF
v_call: TRBV19; clone_size: -; d_call: -; j_call: TRBJ2-1; cdr3_nt: TGTGCCAGTAAAGTGGTTGGTCAGTGGAAGCAGTTCTTC; cdr3_aa: CASKVVGQWKQFF
v_call: TRBV7-9; clone_size: few; d_call: -; j_call: TRBJ1-1; cdr3_nt: TGTGCCAGCAGCCAGGTCGGGGGGAACACTGAAGCTTTCTTT; cdr3_aa: CASSQVGGNTEAFF
v_call: TRBV19; clone_size: -; d_call: -; j_call: TRBJ1-1; cdr3_nt: TGTGCCAGTGATGACGGGTACAGCGACACTGAAGCTTTCTTT; cdr3_aa: CASDDGYSDTEAFF
v_call: TRBV19; clone_size: -; d_call: -; j_call: TRBJ1-5; cdr3_nt: TGTGCCAGTAGGGGGAACCGTCAGCCCCAGCATTTT; cdr3_aa: CASRGNRQPQHF